The entry below describes one TCR beta chain. The antigen is undetermined. The limits of the CDR3 on the DNA are not certain, so only TCRdb's listed CDR3 is given. The data derive from a study of T cell repertoires in cytomegalovirus infection. Across the whole study: CMV epitopes, recently identified HLA-C-restricted and well-studied HLA-B-restricted, were used. CMV infection plus the matching HLA type was flagged by public TCR beta signatures. General observations from the study: The ex vivo response was dominated by HLA-C-restricted CMV-specific TCR beta clonotypes.

The CDR3 spans 17 residues, counting both ends. Germline CDR1 and CDR2: LGHNA and YNFKEQ. TCRdb reanalysed the reads using MiXCR and keeps one entry per CDR3 protein. Seen here are about 770,000 distinct CDR3 sequences, 25% to 30% observed once, and the top ten hold under 15%. The chain is built from TRBV4-2 and TRBJ1-3; the D segment call TRBD1 is taken from the table without a DNA check. This TCR was sampled from a human donor in good health (CMV status not recorded). Some clones in this sample may be carry-over from other donors' samples. The sample in question was cultured CD8+ T cells from PBMCs, obtained from culture after CMV antigen stimulation. The CDR3 sequence: CASSQTRAPFGSDTIYF.